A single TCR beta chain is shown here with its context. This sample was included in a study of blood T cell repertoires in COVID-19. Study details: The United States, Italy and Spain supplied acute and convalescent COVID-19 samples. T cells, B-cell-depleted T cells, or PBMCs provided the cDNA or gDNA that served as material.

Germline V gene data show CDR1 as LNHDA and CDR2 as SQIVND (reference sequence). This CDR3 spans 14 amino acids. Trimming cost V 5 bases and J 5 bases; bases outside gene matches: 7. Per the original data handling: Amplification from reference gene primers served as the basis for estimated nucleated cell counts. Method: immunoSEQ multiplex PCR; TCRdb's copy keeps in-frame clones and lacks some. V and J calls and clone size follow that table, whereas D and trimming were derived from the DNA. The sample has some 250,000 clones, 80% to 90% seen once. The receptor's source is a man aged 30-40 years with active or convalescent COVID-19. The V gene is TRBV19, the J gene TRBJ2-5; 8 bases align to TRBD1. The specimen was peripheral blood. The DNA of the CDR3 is TGTGCCAGTAGTTTAAGACAGGGGAGCGAGACCCAGTACTTC. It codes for CASSLRQGSETQYF.